These 24 T cell receptor beta chains came from one sample sequenced in a study of blood T cells in healthy people across ages. Sample-barcoded 5' priming and a J-beta primer mix drove a second PCR of 7 to 11 cycles. TCRdb ran MiXCR on the 5' RACE reads and lists one entry per CDR3 protein. The profile shows fewer than 1,000,000 distinct CDR3 sequences, approximately 48% of them singletons. Material: blood. These receptors were taken from a man in his sixties in good health.

The chain recombines TRBV7-2 with TRBJ2-1, with 10 bases aligning to TRBD2. V lost 7 bases to trimming and J lost 0 bases; unmatched junction nucleotides: 15. Germline V gene lookup returns CDR1 SGHTA and CDR2 FQGNSA. CDR3 length: 19 amino acids. The CDR3, as DNA: TGTGCCAGCAACTCTCCCAAACTAGCGGGGAAGAGCTCCTACAATGAGCAGTTCTTC. This gives the protein CASNSPKLAGKSSYNEQFF.

J is TRBJ1-6 and V is TRBV12-3 or TRBV12-4; the D gene is possibly TRBD1 (6 bases). The CDR3 length is 16 residues. V shed 5 bases and J shed 8 bases, with 19 bases lying between them. Written as DNA, the CDR3 is TGTGCCAGCAGTCCCGGGACAACTGAGGTTTATTCACCCCTCCACTTT. It yields the protein CASSPGTTEVYSPLHF.

The sample holds a few counts of this clonotype. V gene TRBV20-1 combines with J gene TRBJ2-1, with no clear D. Germline values: CDR1 DFQATT, CDR2 SNEGSKA (reference sequence). V shed 4 bases and J shed 10 bases, with 17 bases lying between them. CDR3 length: 13 amino acids. Here the CDR3 DNA reads TGCAGTGCTATCAGGCGGTTGGTGTCCGAGCAGTTCTTC. Protein sequence: CSAIRRLVSEQFF.

The V gene is TRBV20-1, the J gene TRBJ2-1; tentatively, D is TRBD1 or TRBD2 (5 bases each). The V end lost 1 base, the J end lost 5 bases, and 21 bases lay between the germline ends. Germline values: CDR1 DFQATT, CDR2 SNEGSKA (reference sequence). The CDR3 has 17 residues. The CDR3 region is CSARGGLAGDRNNEQFF. The CDR3 DNA reads as TGCAGTGCTAGAGGTGGCCTTGCTGGGGACCGAAACAATGAGCAGTTCTTC.

This clonotype was recorded a few times. This chain uses TRBV4-1 with TRBJ2-5, with 9 bases fitting TRBD1. From germline, CDR1 is MGHRA and CDR2 YSYEKL. V lost 6 bases to trimming and J lost 1 base; unmatched junction nucleotides: 3. This CDR3 contains 14 residues. The CDR3 nucleotides read TGCGCCAGCAGTTTACAGGGGGCCCAAGAGACCCAGTACTTC. Its protein is CASSLQGAQETQYF.

The rearrangement uses TRBV6-5 and TRBJ1-2; a possible D gene is TRBD1 (6 bases). The germline V gene has CDR1 MNHEY and CDR2 SVGAGI. The length of the CDR3 is 14 residues. Deletions cut 6 bases from V and 2 bases from J, with 13 bases between. CDR3: CASRDAGVNYGYTF. CDR3 DNA sequence: TGTGCCAGCAGGGACGCAGGGGTGAACTATGGCTACACCTTC.

V and J are TRBV20-1 and TRBJ1-4; D is undetermined. Germline CDR1 DFQATT, CDR2 SNEGSKA (reference sequence). CDR3 length equals 14 residues. The V end was cut by 2 bases, the J end by 3 bases, with 10 bases between. The CDR3 bases are TGCAGTGCTAGAAAAGGAGAGGCTAATGAAAAACTGTTTTTT. Translating it yields CSARKGEANEKLFF.

This clonotype was counted a few times. The rearrangement joins TRBV2 to TRBJ2-4, with D possibly called TRBD1 or TRBD2 (5 bases each). The CDR3 extends over 13 amino acids. Trimming removed 6 bases at V and 9 bases at J, with 15 bases between. Germline-derived CDR1 and CDR2 are SNHLY and FYNNEI. The CDR3 is CASRRETESIQYF. As DNA, the CDR3 is TGTGCCAGCAGGAGGGAGACAGAGAGCATTCAGTACTTC. The full variable domain, with the rest looked up from reference TRBV2 and TRBJ2-4, is EPEVTQTPSHQVTQMGQEVILRCVPISNHLYFYWYRQILGQKVEFLVSFYNNEISEKSEIFDDQFSVERPDGSNFTLKIRSTKLEDSAMYFCASRRETESIQYFGAGTRLSVL.

J is TRBJ2-1 and V is TRBV4-1; D not resolved. Trimming shortened V by 3 bases and J by 6 bases, and 21 bases separated the two germline ends. The CDR3 consists of 17 residues. CDR1 MGHRA and CDR2 YSYEKL come from the germline V gene. The CDR3 spells CASSHIGRTSGFNEQFF. The DNA of the CDR3 is TGCGCCAGCAGCCATATAGGAAGGACCTCAGGTTTCAATGAGCAGTTCTTC.

This clonotype was seen a handful of times. This sequence joins TRBV20-1 and TRBJ1-2, with no clear D. V was trimmed by 0 bases and J by 2 bases, leaving 7 bases between them. Per the germline V gene, CDR1 is DFQATT and CDR2 is SNEGSKA (reference sequence). The CDR3 runs 13 residues. For the CDR3, the DNA is TGCAGTGCTAGAGACGCTATAAACTATGGCTACACCTTC. This encodes CSARDAINYGYTF.

This clonotype was counted many times. CDR3 protein: CASSSQGYGYTF. The DNA of the CDR3 is TGTGCCAGCAGTTCGCAGGGGTATGGCTACACCTTC. The V gene is TRBV28, the J gene TRBJ1-2, with D maybe TRBD1 (6 bases). The germline gives CDR1 MDHEN, CDR2 SYDVKM. The CDR3 totals 12 residues. Trimming shortened V by 4 bases and J by 5 bases, and 8 bases separated the two germline ends.

The sample holds one count of this clonotype. The chain recombines TRBV4-2 with TRBJ2-1; 11 bases fit TRBD2. V dropped 1 base and J dropped 10; count of bases not matched to a gene: 9. In germline, CDR1 is LGHNA, CDR2 YNFKEQ. The CDR3 is 16 residues long. As DNA, the CDR3 is TGTGCCAGCAGCCAAGGGGGGACTAGCGGCCCTACGGAGCAGTTCTTC. Its protein product is CASSQGGTSGPTEQFF.

The gene calls are TRBV6-5 and TRBJ2-3; no reliable D call. Trimming took off 6 bases at V and 6 bases at J, with 19 bases between the two ends. Germline V gene lookup returns CDR1 MNHEY and CDR2 SVGAGI. CDR3 length: 15 residues. The CDR3 is CASSQPDDGPDTQYF. DNA of the CDR3: TGTGCCAGCAGCCAGCCGGACGACGGCCCCGATACGCAGTATTTT.

Only a few counts were recorded for this clonotype. The genes are TRBV20-1 and TRBJ1-5; 7 nucleotides match TRBD1. Germline V lookup: CDR1 DFQATT, CDR2 SNEGSKA (reference sequence). The CDR3 runs to 14 residues. After removal of 3 bases from V and 5 bases from J, the junction contained 7 bases not matched to a gene. CDR3 in amino acids: CSASPSGGYQPQHF. The DNA of the CDR3 is TGCAGTGCTAGTCCCTCAGGGGGGTATCAGCCCCAGCATTTT.

This clonotype was observed a handful of times. The chain is built from TRBV7-9 and TRBJ2-1; D call uncertain. Trimming cost V 2 bases and J 14 bases, with 13 bases left between them. Germline lookup yields CDR1 SEHNR and CDR2 FQNEAQ (reference sequence). The CDR3 loop spans 12 amino acids. The CDR3 nucleotides read TGTGCCAGCAGCTTATATGGCACTGAAGAGTTCTTC. It codes for CASSLYGTEEFF.

The chain couples TRBV9 to TRBJ2-1; 9 nucleotides match TRBD1. Germline V CDR1 and CDR2: SGDLS, YYNGEE. This CDR3 is 16 amino acids long. Losses at the gene ends were 2 bases for V and 2 bases for J; bases not matched to a gene: 5. The CDR3 DNA reads as TGTGCCAGCAGCGTTTACGGACAGGGGACCTACAATGAGCAGTTCTTC. Residues: CASSVYGQGTYNEQFF.

The sample holds a few counts of this clonotype. The chain's CDR3 is CASRKAGGQYNEQFF. Written as DNA, the CDR3 is TGTGCCAGCAGAAAAGCGGGGGGCCAATACAATGAGCAGTTCTTC. This chain uses TRBV6-2 or TRBV6-3 with TRBJ2-1; 9 bases map to TRBD2. Per germline, CDR1 MNHEY and CDR2 SVGEGT. CDR3 size: 15 residues. J lost 4 bases, V lost 6 bases, and 7 bases had no gene match.

This clonotype was seen a few times. The chain uses TRBV20-1 and TRBJ1-6, with D unclear. CDR1 and CDR2 from the germline V gene are DFQATT and SNEGSKA (reference sequence). This CDR3 contains 14 residues. V shed 0 bases and J shed 4 bases, with 7 bases lying between them. The CDR3 sequence is CSAREGEYNSPLHF. The CDR3 DNA sequence: TGCAGTGCTAGAGAAGGAGAATATAATTCACCCCTCCACTTT.

This clonotype was seen more than once but under ten times. The chain recombines TRBV5-1 with TRBJ1-1; TRBD1 matches at 8 bases. With 4 bases clipped from V and 0 bases from J, the junction kept 11 bases outside the gene matches. This CDR3 region has 17 residues. Germline CDR1 is SGHRS and CDR2 is YFSETQ. The CDR3 is CASSRQGREGMNTEAFF. DNA for the CDR3: TGCGCCAGCAGCAGACAGGGGCGCGAGGGTATGAACACTGAAGCTTTCTTT. Drawing the rest from reference TRBV5-1 and TRBJ1-1, the complete variable domain is KAGVTQTPRYLIKTRGQQVTLSCSPISGHRSVSWYQQTPGQGLQFLFEYFSETQRNKGNFPGRFSGRQFSNSRSEMNVSTLELGDSALYLCASSRQGREGMNTEAFFGQGTRLTVV.

This chain uses TRBV7-2 with TRBJ2-7; D may be TRBD2 (5 bases). CDR1 and CDR2 (germline): SGHTA, FQGNSA. This CDR3 comprises 17 residues. V lost 1 base, J lost 0 bases, and 16 bases lay in between. CDR3: CASSLELSGITSYEQYF. In nucleotides, the CDR3 is TGTGCCAGCAGCTTAGAATTGTCGGGGATAACCTCCTACGAGCAGTACTTC.

The gene calls are TRBV28 and TRBJ2-3, with D uncertain. Trimming shortened V by 7 bases and J by 4 bases, and 15 bases separated the two germline ends. The CDR3 sequence is 14 residues long. The germline CDR1 and CDR2 sequences are MDHEN and SYDVKM. CDR3 in amino acids: CASINPLTADTQYF. In DNA, the CDR3 is TGTGCCAGCATCAACCCCTTGACGGCAGATACGCAGTATTTT. The complete variable domain, with remaining parts taken from reference TRBV28 and TRBJ2-3, reads DVKVTQSSRYLVKRTGEKVFLECVQDMDHENMFWYRQDPGLGLRLIYFSYDVKMKEKGDIPEGYSVSREKKERFSLILESASTNQTSMYLCASINPLTADTQYFGPGTRLTVL.

The chain links TRBV24-1 to TRBJ2-7, with D possibly matching TRBD2 (6 bases). The V and J ends lost 4 bases and 6 bases respectively, with 21 bases between them. Germline V CDR1 and CDR2: KGHDR, SFDVKD. This CDR3 spans 16 amino acids. The CDR3 coding sequence is TGTGCCACCAGTGAAGGACGGGCGCTAGCGTCTCCCGAGCAGTACTTC. The encoded protein is CATSEGRALASPEQYF.

The chain employs TRBV12-3 or TRBV12-4 and TRBJ2-3, with TRBD1 matching 9 bases. Trimming took 6 bases from V and 3 from J; bases not matched to a gene: 7. This CDR3 spans 15 amino acids. CDR3 protein: CASSKPGQGTDTQYF. In nucleotides, the CDR3 is TGTGCCAGCAGCAAGCCGGGACAGGGAACAGATACGCAGTATTTT.

The V gene is TRBV20-1, the J gene TRBJ2-2, with unresolved D. This CDR3 is 13 amino acids long. CDR1 and CDR2 (germline): DFQATT, SNEGSKA (reference sequence). V was trimmed by 1 base and J by 7 bases, leaving 10 bases between them. The CDR3 DNA follows: TGCAGTGCTAGAGGTGTGGGCTACGGGGAGCTGTTTTTT. This translates into CSARGVGYGELFF.